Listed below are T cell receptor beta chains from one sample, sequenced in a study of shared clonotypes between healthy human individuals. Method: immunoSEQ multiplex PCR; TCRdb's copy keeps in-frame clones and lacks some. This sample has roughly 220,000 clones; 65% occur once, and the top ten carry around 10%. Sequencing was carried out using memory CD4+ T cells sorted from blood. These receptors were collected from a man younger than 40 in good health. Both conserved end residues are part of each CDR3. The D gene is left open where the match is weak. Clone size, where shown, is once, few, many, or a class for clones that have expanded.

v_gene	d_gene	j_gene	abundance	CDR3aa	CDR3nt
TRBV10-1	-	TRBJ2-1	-	CASSEGGSYNEQFF	TGCGCCAGCAGTGAAGGGGGCTCCTACAATGAGCAGTTCTTC
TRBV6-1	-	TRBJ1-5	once	CASSETGWSQPQHF	TGTGCCAGCAGCGAGACAGGATGGAGTCAGCCCCAGCATTTT
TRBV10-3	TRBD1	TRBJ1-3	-	CAISTGGEDTIYF	TGTGCCATCAGTACAGGGGGCGAAGACACCATATATTTT
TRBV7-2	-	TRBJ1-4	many	CASSLNQGTLREKLFF	TGTGCCAGCAGCTTAAATCAGGGGACTTTAAGAGAAAAACTGTTTTTT
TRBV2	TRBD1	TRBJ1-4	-	CASSKDRENEKLFF	TGTGCCAGCAGTAAAGACAGGGAGAATGAAAAACTGTTTTTT
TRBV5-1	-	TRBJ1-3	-	CASRAPPQAASGNTIYF	TGCGCCAGCCGTGCGCCCCCCCAGGCGGCCTCTGGAAACACCATATATTTT
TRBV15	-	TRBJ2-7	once	CATSRGPGTPNYEQYF	TGTGCCACCAGCAGGGGGCCGGGGACACCCAACTACGAGCAGTACTTC
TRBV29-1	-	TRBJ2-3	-	CSALVSSTDTQYF	TGCAGCGCACTGGTGTCTAGCACAGATACGCAGTATTTT
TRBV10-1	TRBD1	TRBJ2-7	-	CASSGGQGNAYEQYF	TGCGCCAGCAGTGGGGGACAGGGAAACGCCTACGAGCAGTACTTC
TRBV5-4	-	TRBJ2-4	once	CASSLPGAAKNIQYF	TGTGCCAGCAGCTTGCCGGGAGCGGCCAAAAACATTCAGTACTTC
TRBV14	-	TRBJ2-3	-	CASSKSVDTQYF	TGTGCCAGCAGCAAATCAGTAGATACGCAGTATTTT
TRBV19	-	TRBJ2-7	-	CASSAATRTPGEQYF	TGTGCCAGTAGTGCTGCGACTCGGACCCCGGGTGAGCAGTACTTC
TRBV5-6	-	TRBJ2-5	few	CASSPDTGSTRETQYF	TGTGCCAGCAGCCCGGATACAGGGTCCACCAGGGAGACCCAGTACTTC
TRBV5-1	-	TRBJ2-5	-	CASSLFLFGGEETQYF	TGCGCCAGCAGCTTGTTTTTGTTTGGGGGAGAAGAGACCCAGTACTTC
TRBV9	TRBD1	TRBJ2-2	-	CASRTGLNTGELFF	TGTGCCAGCAGGACAGGGCTGAACACCGGGGAGCTGTTTTTT
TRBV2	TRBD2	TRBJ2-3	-	CASKGGLVTDTQYF	TGTGCCAGCAAGGGGGGACTAGTAACAGATACGCAGTATTTT
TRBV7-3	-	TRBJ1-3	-	CASSSGSGNTIYF	TGTGCCAGCAGCTCCGGATCTGGAAACACCATATATTTT
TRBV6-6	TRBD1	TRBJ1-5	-	CASRGGQANQPQHF	TGTGCCAGCAGAGGAGGACAGGCTAATCAGCCCCAGCATTTT
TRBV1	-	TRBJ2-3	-	CTSSQVRDPDTQYF	TGCACCAGCAGCCAAGTACGTGACCCAGATACGCAGTATTTT
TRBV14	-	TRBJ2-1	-	CASSQEQGQFF	TGTGCCAGCAGCCAAGAGCAGGGGCAGTTCTTC
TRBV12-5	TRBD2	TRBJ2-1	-	CASGPGLAGGEEQFF	TGTGCTAGTGGCCCCGGACTAGCGGGAGGGGAGGAGCAGTTCTTC
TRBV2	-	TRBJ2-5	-	CASKNTGLVQETQYF	TGTGCCAGCAAAAACACGGGACTCGTCCAAGAGACCCAGTACTTC
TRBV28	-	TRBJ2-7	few	CASRRMGLAYEQYF	TGTGCCAGCAGACGAATGGGCTTAGCCTACGAGCAGTACTTC
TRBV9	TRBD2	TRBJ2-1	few	CASSVDAGGAYNEQFF	TGTGCCAGCAGCGTAGACGCGGGAGGGGCGTACAATGAGCAGTTCTTC
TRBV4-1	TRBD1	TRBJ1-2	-	CASSQADRGSNYGYTF	TGCGCCAGCAGCCAAGCGGACAGGGGTTCTAACTATGGCTACACCTTC
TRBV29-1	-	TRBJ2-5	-	CSVRVSETQYF	TGCAGCGTGAGGGTTAGCGAGACCCAGTACTTC
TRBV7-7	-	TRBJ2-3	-	CASSPGRGAYTKSTDTQYF	TGTGCTAGCAGCCCGGGCAGGGGTGCCTACACGAAAAGCACAGATACGCAGTATTTT
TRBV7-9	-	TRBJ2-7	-	CASSYEGVYEQYF	TGTGCCAGCAGCTACGAAGGGGTCTACGAGCAGTACTTC
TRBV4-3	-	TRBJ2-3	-	CASSQERATDTQYF	TGCGCCAGCAGCCAAGAACGGGCGACAGATACGCAGTATTTT
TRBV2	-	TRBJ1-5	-	CASQTGNSNQPQHF	TGTGCCAGCCAAACAGGAAATAGCAATCAGCCCCAGCATTTT
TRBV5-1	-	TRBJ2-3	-	CASSSGAHTDTQYF	TGCGCCAGCAGCTCGGGTGCCCACACAGATACGCAGTATTTT
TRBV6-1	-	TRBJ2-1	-	CASGRHEQFF	TGTGCCAGCGGAAGGCATGAGCAGTTCTTC
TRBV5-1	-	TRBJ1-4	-	CASSTSGRGEKLFF	TGCGCCAGCAGCACGTCGGGGCGTGGTGAAAAACTGTTTTTT
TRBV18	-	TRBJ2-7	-	CASSPQAAGLFEQYF	TGTGCCAGCTCACCCCAAGCGGCAGGGTTGTTCGAGCAGTACTTC
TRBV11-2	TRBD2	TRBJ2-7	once	CASSPPGERDLEQYF	TGTGCCAGCAGCCCCCCGGGGGAGCGGGACTTAGAGCAGTACTTC
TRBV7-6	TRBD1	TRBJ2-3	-	CASSLIGQGQGTDTQYF	TGTGCCAGCAGCTTAATTGGCCAGGGACAGGGCACAGATACGCAGTATTTT
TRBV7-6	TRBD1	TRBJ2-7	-	CASSLGTGQFSYEQYF	TGTGCCAGCAGCTTAGGTACGGGACAGTTTTCCTACGAGCAGTACTTC
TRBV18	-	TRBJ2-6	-	CASSPYRFSGANVLTF	TGTGCCAGCTCACCATACAGGTTCTCTGGGGCCAACGTCCTGACTTTC
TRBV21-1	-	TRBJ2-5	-	CASSAGQGRQETQYF	TGTGCCAGCAGCGCAGGACAGGGCCGGCAAGAGACCCAGTACTTC
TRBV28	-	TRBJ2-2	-	CASSSRAQGRGELFF	TGTGCCAGCAGTTCTCGCGCGCAGGGGAGAGGGGAGCTGTTTTTT